This T cell receptor (beta chain) was sequenced for a study of OX40 agonist ivuxolimab in advanced cancers. Study information: People who had prior anti-PD-1, anti-PD-L1 or anti-CTLA-4 therapy could take part, and about 40% had some. Study findings and constraints: The study did not work out the antigen specificity of the expanded peripheral T cells.

Only in-frame clones appear in the TCRdb table, and some are missing; sequencing was by immunoSEQ multiplex PCR. Among 65,000 to 90,000 clones listed, roughly four fifths were seen once. Remarks on this clone: Its antigen is unidentified.

The CDR3 runs 10 residues. V was trimmed by 10 bases and J by 9 bases, leaving 12 bases between them. The germline V gene has CDR1 MNHNS and CDR2 SASEGT. The chain is built from TRBV6-1 and TRBJ1-1; D possibly corresponds to TRBD1 (6 bases). The receptor was derived from an adult with an advanced solid tumor such as melanoma, head and neck, liver or kidney cancer. The sample consisted of CD4+ or CD8+ T cells sorted from blood, taken in a trial of the OX40 agonist ivuxolimab. The CDR3 region has the DNA TGTGCCACCCACAGGGAAAAAGCTTTCTTT. This translates into CATHREKAFF.